These T cell receptor beta chains were read from a single sample in a study of sequential checkpoint blockade in melanoma. Clones were sequenced by immunoSEQ multiplex PCR, and TCRdb holds only the in-frame ones, with some missing. The sample lists approximately 5,300 clones, roughly 28% occurring once. The starting material was tumor tissue (inferred from file names), obtained from a patient given nivolumab and ipilimumab in sequence. The receptors come from a human donor with melanoma. Each CDR3 is given without its conserved first and last residue. The order of the fields is J gene, clone size, V gene, CDR3 protein. The size field is filled for only some rows; it gives once, few, many or a size class.

TRBJ2-4	few	TRBV30	AGRGAGLIIQY
TRBJ2-7	once	TRBV29-1	SVPVTSGDGLGQY
TRBJ2-7	.	TRBV11-3	ASSASGKTYEQY
TRBJ2-1	.	TRBV5-1	ASSSDLQGAREQF
TRBJ2-7	.	TRBV19	ASSWTGNYEQY
TRBJ2-4	.	TRBV11-3	ASSFRDRTKNIQY
TRBJ2-2	.	TRBV19	ASSKLQGSNTGELF
TRBJ2-5	.	TRBV18	ASSPRQGAQETQY
TRBJ2-7	few	TRBV6-8	ASTTSRIEQY
TRBJ1-5	.	TRBV6-8	ASSYSEDGGVI
TRBJ2-5	few	TRBV28	ASSLAEETQY
TRBJ1-1	few	TRBV6-8	ASSITGKNTEAF
TRBJ2-2	.	TRBV9	ASSNPGRPLSGELF
TRBJ1-1	.	TRBV6-8	ASSRTSGTGRTEAF
TRBJ2-1	.	TRBV5-1	ASSFYLLAGDDNEQF
TRBJ2-5	few	TRBV6-8	AINSGTGFETQY
TRBJ2-1	.	TRBV19	ASSILLAGVVEQF